Listed below are T cell receptor beta chains from one sample, sequenced in a study of identical twins. One entry per CDR3 protein, called by TCRdb with MiXCR from the 5' RACE reads. Of 210,000 or so distinct CDR3 sequences detected, around 8.1% appear once; the ten largest clones hold around 2.1%. This sample also appeared in a second study, on yellow fever vaccine responses in identical twins.

The sample comprised memory (CD45RO+) T cells sorted from blood. The receptors were sampled from a woman aged 18-29 years in good health. Each CDR3 is given with its conserved first and last residue. Fields, in order: J gene, clone size, D gene, V gene, CDR3 protein, CDR3 DNA. D genes are given only for firm matches. Some rows mark clone size as missing; the rest say once, few, many or name a class of expanded clone.

TRBJ1-5 | many | TRBD1 | TRBV20-1 | CSARGMGQANQPQHF | TGCAGTGCTAGAGGTATGGGACAGGCAAATCAGCCCCAGCATTTT
TRBJ1-4 | . | . | TRBV4-1 | CASRRDPRGKLFF | TGCGCCAGCAGGAGGGACCCAAGGGGAAAACTGTTTTTT
TRBJ2-1 | once | TRBD1 | TRBV7-2 | CASSLGQAKLSEQFF | TGTGCCAGCAGCCTGGGACAGGCCAAGTTGAGTGAGCAGTTCTTC
TRBJ2-6 | few | TRBD2 | TRBV20-1 | CSADPSGRLSGANVLTF | TGCAGTGCGGATCCTAGCGGGAGGCTCTCTGGGGCCAACGTCCTGACTTTC
TRBJ2-3 | many | TRBD2 | TRBV12-3/TRBV12-4 | CASSFGGGRSDTQYF | TGTGCCAGCAGTTTCGGCGGGGGGAGGTCAGATACGCAGTATTTT
TRBJ2-7 | . | TRBD1 | TRBV18 | CASATGAEQYF | TGTGCCAGCGCCACAGGGGCCGAGCAGTACTTC
TRBJ2-1 | . | TRBD2 | TRBV2 | CASSTRLAGYNEQFF | TGTGCCAGCAGTACTCGACTAGCGGGGTACAATGAGCAGTTCTTC
TRBJ1-4 | . | . | TRBV20-1 | CSARDPRVYAKLFF | TGCAGTGCTAGAGATCCGAGAGTGTATGCAAAACTGTTTTTT
TRBJ1-2 | few | . | TRBV5-1 | CASSLGQNYGYTF | TGCGCCAGCAGCTTGGGGCAGAACTATGGCTACACCTTC
TRBJ2-7 | many | . | TRBV5-1 | CASSLGQVNYEQYF | TGCGCCAGCAGCTTGGGGCAGGTAAATTACGAGCAGTACTTC
TRBJ2-5 | many | . | TRBV5-1 | CASSLRGWGETQYF | TGCGCCAGCAGCTTGCGAGGCTGGGGAGAGACCCAGTACTTC
TRBJ2-5 | . | . | TRBV6-2/TRBV6-3 | CASSRMTLTQETQYF | TGTGCCAGCAGCCGGATGACGCTAACCCAAGAGACCCAGTACTTC
TRBJ1-5 | many | . | TRBV20-1 | CSARDFRGAGNQPQHF | TGCAGTGCTAGGGACTTTCGTGGGGCAGGTAATCAGCCCCAGCATTTT
TRBJ2-3 | . | . | TRBV5-1 | CASSVGQGGGTDTQYF | TGCGCCAGCAGCGTCGGACAGGGAGGGGGCACAGATACGCAGTATTTT
TRBJ1-3 | many | TRBD1 | TRBV9 | CASSPPGGEGNTIYF | TGTGCCAGCAGCCCCCCAGGGGGGGAAGGAAACACCATATATTTT
TRBJ2-2 | many | . | TRBV7-2 | CASSTGPRGANTGELFF | TGTGCCAGCAGCACAGGACCAAGGGGCGCGAACACCGGGGAGCTGTTTTTT
TRBJ2-5 | few | TRBD1 | TRBV7-9 | CASSSARGETQYF | TGTGCCAGCAGCTCGGCCAGGGGGGAGACCCAGTACTTC
TRBJ2-7 | few | . | TRBV4-1 | CASSQDWGREQYF | TGCGCCAGCAGCCAAGATTGGGGGAGGGAGCAGTACTTC